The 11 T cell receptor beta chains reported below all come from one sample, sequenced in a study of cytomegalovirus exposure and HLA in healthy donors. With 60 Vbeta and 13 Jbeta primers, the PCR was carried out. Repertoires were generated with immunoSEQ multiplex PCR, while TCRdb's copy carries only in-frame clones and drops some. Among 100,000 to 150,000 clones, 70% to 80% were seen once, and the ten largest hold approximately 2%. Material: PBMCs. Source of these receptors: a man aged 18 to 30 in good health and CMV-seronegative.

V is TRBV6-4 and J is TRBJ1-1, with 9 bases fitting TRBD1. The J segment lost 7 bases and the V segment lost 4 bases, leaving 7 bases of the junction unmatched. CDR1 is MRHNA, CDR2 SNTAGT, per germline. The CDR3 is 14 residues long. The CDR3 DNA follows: TGTGCCAGCAGTGCCGGGACAGGGAGGGGTGAAGCTTTCTTT. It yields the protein CASSAGTGRGEAFF.

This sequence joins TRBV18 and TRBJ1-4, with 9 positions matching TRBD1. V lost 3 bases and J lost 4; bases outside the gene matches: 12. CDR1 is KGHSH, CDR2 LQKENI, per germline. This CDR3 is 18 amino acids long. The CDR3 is CASSPGTGSLALNEKLFF. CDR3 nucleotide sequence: TGTGCCAGCTCACCGGGGACAGGGTCTTTGGCCCTTAATGAAAAACTGTTTTTT.

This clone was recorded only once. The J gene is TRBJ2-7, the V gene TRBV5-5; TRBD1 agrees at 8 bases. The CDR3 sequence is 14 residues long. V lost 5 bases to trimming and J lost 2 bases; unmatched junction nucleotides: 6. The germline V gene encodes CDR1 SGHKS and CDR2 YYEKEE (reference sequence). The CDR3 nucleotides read TGTGCCAGCAGAGGGACAGGCCTAACCTACGAGCAGTACTTC. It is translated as CASRGTGLTYEQYF.

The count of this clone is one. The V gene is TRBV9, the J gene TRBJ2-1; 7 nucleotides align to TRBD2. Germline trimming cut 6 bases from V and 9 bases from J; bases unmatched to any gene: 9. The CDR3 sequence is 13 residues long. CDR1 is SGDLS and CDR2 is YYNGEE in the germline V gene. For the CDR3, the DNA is TGTGCCAGCAACCTAGGGGAGGGCAGTGAGCAGTTCTTC. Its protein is CASNLGEGSEQFF.

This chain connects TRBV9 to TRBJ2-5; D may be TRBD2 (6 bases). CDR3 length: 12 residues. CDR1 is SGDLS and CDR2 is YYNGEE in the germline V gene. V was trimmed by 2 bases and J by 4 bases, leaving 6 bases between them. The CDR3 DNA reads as TGTGCCAGCAGCGTGGAGGGAGAGACCCAGTACTTC. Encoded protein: CASSVEGETQYF. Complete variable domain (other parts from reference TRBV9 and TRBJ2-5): DSGVTQTPKHLITATGQRVTLRCSPRSGDLSVYWYQQSLDQGLQFLIQYYNGEERAKGNILERFSAQQFPDLHSELNLSSLELGDSALYFCASSVEGETQYFGPGTRLLVL.

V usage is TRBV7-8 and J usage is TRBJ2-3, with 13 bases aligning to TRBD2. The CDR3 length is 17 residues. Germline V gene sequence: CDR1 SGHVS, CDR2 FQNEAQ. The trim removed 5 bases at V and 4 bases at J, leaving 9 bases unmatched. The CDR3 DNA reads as TGTGCCAGCAGCGCCCGGACTAGCGGGAGATTTCCAGATACGCAGTATTTT. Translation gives CASSARTSGRFPDTQYF. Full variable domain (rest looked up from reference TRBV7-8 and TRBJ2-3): GAGVSQSPRYKVAKRGQDVALRCDPISGHVSLFWYQQALGQGPEFLTYFQNEAQLDKSGLPSDRFFAERPEGSVSTLKIQRTQQEDSAVYLCASSARTSGRFPDTQYFGPGTRLTVL.

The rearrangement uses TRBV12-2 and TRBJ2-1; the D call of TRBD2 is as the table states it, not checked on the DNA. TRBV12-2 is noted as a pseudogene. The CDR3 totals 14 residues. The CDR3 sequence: CASRTGSSYNEQFF. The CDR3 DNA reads TGTGCAAGTCGGACCGGGAGCTCCTACAATGAGCAGTTCTTC.

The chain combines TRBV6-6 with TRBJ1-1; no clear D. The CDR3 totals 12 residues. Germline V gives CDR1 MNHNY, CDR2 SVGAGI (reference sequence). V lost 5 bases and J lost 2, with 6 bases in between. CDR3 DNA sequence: TGTGCCAGCAGTCCGTATAACACTGAAGCTTTCTTT. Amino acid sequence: CASSPYNTEAFF.

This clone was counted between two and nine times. The CDR3 spells CASSQYLAGTGELFF. The CDR3 coding sequence is TGTGCCAGCAGCCAGTATTTAGCGGGCACCGGGGAGCTGTTTTTT. The V call is TRBV5-4, the J call TRBJ2-2; 7 positions match TRBD2. The germline CDR1 and CDR2 sequences are SGHNT and YYREEE (reference sequence). CDR3 length equals 15 residues. Trimming at V came to 4 bases and at J to 4 bases, leaving 7 bases not matched to a gene.

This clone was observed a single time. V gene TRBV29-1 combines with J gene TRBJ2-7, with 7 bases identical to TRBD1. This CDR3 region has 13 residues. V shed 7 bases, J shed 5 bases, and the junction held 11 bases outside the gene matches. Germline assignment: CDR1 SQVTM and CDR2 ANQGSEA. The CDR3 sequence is CSASTGSSDEQYF. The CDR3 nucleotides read TGCAGCGCCTCGACAGGGAGTTCGGACGAGCAGTACTTC.

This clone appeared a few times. The chain's CDR3 is CASTSGVHNEQFF. The CDR3 DNA reads TGTGCCAGCACTAGCGGGGTACACAATGAGCAGTTCTTC. The rearrangement uses TRBV6-6 and TRBJ2-1; TRBD2 matches at 9 bases. The germline CDR1 and CDR2 sequences are MNHNY and SVGAGI (reference sequence). The CDR3 covers 13 residues. J was trimmed by 5 bases and V by 7 bases; bases with no gene match: 3.